This T cell receptor beta chain was documented in a study of molecular identifiers for immune sequencing clone quantification. This CDR3 contains 16 residues. Germline CDR1 SGHTA, CDR2 FQGNSA. V lost 3 bases to trimming and J lost 4 bases; unmatched junction nucleotides: 8. Generation of bulk TCR libraries relied on previously described methods and listed TCR primers. TCRdb analysed the PCR reads with MiXCR anew, one entry per CDR3 protein. The sample includes approximately 550,000 distinct CDR3 sequences, 20% to 25% seen only once; the top ten take about 0.84%. The chain is built from TRBV7-2 and TRBJ2-7; 11 bases agree with TRBD2. The specimen sequenced was naive CD8+ T cells from blood, with Jurkat cell RNA spiked in. Subset given: FACS-sorted CD8+CD4-CCR7+CD45RA+ naive T cells. This receptor was obtained from a human donor in good health. Some libraries in this study had Jurkat cell RNA spiked in. The CDR3 spells CASSFYSTSGSYEQYF. DNA of the CDR3: TGTGCCAGCAGCTTCTACTCCACTAGCGGGAGTTACGAGCAGTACTTC.